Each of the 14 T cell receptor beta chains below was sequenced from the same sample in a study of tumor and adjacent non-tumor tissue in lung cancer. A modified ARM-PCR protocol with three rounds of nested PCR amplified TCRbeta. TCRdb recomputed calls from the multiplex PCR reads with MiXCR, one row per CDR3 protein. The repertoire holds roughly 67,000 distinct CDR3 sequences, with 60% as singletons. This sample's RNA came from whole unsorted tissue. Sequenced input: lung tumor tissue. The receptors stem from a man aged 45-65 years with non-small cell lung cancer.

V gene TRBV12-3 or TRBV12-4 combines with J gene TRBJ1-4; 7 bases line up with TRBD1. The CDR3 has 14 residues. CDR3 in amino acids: CVCSRQGGDEKLFF. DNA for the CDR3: TGTGTCTGCAGTCGACAGGGAGGGGATGAAAAACTGTTTTTT.

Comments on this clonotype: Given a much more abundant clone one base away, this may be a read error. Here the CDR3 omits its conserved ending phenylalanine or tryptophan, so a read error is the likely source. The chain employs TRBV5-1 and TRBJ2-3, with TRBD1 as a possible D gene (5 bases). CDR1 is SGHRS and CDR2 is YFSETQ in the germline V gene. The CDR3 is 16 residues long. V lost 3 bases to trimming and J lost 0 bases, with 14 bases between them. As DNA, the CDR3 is TGCGCCAGCAGCTCGGATGGGGCGGATAGCACAGATACGCAGTATTTA. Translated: CASSSDGADSTDTQYL.

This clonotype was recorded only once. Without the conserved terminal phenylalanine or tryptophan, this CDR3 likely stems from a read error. Here the CDR3 reads CASSSSRGYEETQYS. CDR3 nucleotides: TGTGCCAGCAGCTCAAGCAGGGGGTACGAAGAGACCCAGTACTCC. The rearrangement uses TRBV7-8 and TRBJ2-5; 7 bases line up with TRBD1. J gave up 3 bases and V 4 bases, and 8 bases lay outside the gene matches. Germline V gene data show CDR1 as SGHVS and CDR2 as FQNEAQ. The CDR3 contains 15 residues.

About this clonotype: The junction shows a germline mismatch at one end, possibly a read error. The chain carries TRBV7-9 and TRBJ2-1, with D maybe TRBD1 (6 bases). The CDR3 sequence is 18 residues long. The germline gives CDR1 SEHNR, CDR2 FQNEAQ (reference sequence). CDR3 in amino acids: CTSSSGLTGPSSYNEQFF. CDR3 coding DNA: TGTACCAGCAGCTCCGGGCTGACAGGCCCGAGCTCCTACAATGAGCAGTTCTTC.

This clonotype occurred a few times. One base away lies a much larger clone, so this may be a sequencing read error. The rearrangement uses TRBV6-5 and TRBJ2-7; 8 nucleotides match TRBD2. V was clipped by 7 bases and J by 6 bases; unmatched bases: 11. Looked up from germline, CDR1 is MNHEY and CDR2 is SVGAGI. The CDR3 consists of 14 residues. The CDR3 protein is CASNPPGGESEQYF. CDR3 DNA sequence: TGTGCCAGCAACCCACCCGGGGGGGAAAGCGAGCAGTACTTC.

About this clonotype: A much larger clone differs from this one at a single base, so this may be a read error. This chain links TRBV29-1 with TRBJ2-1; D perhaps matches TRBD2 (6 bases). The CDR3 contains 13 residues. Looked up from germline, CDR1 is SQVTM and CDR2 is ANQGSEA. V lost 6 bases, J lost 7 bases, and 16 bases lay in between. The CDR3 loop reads CSVLAEALNEQFF. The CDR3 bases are TGCAGCGTGTTAGCGGAAGCTCTAAATGAGCAGTTCTTC.

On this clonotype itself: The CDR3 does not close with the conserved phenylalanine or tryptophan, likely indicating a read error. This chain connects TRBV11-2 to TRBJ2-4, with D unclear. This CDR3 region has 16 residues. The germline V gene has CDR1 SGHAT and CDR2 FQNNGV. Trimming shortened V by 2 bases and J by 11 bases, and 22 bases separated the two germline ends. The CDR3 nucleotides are TGTGCCAGCAGCTTACATAAGCCAATCAGAGAATCCCTTCAGTACTTA. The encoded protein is CASSLHKPIRESLQYL.

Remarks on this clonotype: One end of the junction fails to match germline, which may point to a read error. The CDR3 protein is CASSMDGPSYERYF. The CDR3 coding sequence is TGTGCCAGCAGCATGGACGGTCCCTCCTACGAGCGGTACTTC. The chain has TRBV5-5 and TRBJ2-7; D is unresolved. The CDR3 runs 14 residues. Germline-derived CDR1 and CDR2 are SGHKS and YYEKEE (reference sequence).

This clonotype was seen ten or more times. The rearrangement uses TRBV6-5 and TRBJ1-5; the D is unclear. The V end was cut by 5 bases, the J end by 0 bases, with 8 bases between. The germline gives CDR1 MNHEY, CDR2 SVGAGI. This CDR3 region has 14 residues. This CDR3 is CASSRTDSNQPQHF. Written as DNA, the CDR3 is TGTGCCAGCAGTAGGACGGATAGCAATCAGCCCCAGCATTTT.

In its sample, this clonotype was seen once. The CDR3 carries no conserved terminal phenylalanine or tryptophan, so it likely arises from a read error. The chain's CDR3 is CASSSTWWVAESQYL. CDR3 nucleotide sequence: TGTGCCAGCAGCTCCACCTGGTGGGTAGCAGAGAGCCAGTACCTC. The V call is TRBV11-2, the J call TRBJ2-5; no firm D call. The germline V gene encodes CDR1 SGHAT and CDR2 FQNNGV. This CDR3 is 15 amino acids long.

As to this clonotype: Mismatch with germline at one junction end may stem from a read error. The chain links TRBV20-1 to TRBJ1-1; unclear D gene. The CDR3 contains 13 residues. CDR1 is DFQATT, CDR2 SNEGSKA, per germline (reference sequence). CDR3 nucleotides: TGCAGTGATAGAGGATGGTCGGGAACTGAAGCTTTCTTT. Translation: CSDRGWSGTEAFF.

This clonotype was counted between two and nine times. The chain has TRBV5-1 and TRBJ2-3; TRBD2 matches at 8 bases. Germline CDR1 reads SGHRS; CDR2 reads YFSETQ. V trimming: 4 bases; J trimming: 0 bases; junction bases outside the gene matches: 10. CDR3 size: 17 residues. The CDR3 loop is CASSGTMRGDSTDTQYF. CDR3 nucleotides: TGCGCCAGCAGCGGTACTATGCGGGGGGACAGCACAGATACGCAGTATTTT.

The CDR3 spells CASSKTRNIGELFF. The CDR3 DNA is TGTGCCAGTAGTAAGACGCGGAACATCGGTGAGCTGTTTTTT. The V and J genes are TRBV5-6 and TRBJ2-2; D gene unclear. The CDR3 is made up of 14 amino acids. Germline V CDR1 and CDR2: SGHDT, YYEEEE. The germline V and J ends were trimmed by 8 bases and 11 bases, with 22 bases remaining between them.

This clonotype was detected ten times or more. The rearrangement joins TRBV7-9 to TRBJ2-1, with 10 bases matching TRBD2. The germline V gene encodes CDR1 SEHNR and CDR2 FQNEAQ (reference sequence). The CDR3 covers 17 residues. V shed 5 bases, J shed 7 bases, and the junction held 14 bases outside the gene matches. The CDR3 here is CASSPQPAGGPWNEQFF. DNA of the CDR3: TGTGCCAGCAGCCCCCAGCCAGCGGGAGGGCCGTGGAATGAGCAGTTCTTC.